Sequencing of this T cell receptor (beta chain) was carried out in a study of shared clonotypes between healthy human individuals. Germline-derived CDR1 and CDR2 are SGHVS and FNYEAQ. V lost 2 bases and J 5 bases, leaving 16 bases between the germline ends. The CDR3 sequence is 15 residues long. TCRdb's copy holds only in-frame clones and misses some; the assay was immunoSEQ multiplex PCR. The sample shows some 2,000,000 clones, about 95% of them seen only once. CD45RO-negative cells were positively selected for CCR7, leaving out terminally differentiated effector memory CD45RA+ cells. V and J are TRBV7-6 and TRBJ2-7; weak D call: TRBD1 (6 bases). The receptor's source is a man aged 18 to 29 in good health. Sequenced sample: naive CD8+ T cells sorted from blood. The CDR3 region is CASSLTLGAPHEQYF. Written as DNA, the CDR3 is TGTGCCAGCAGCTTAACACTGGGGGCGCCGCACGAGCAGTACTTC.